A selection of T cell receptor beta chains follows, all from one sample in a study of T cell responses to AZD1222 COVID-19 vaccine. TCRdb's table, derived via immunoSEQ multiplex PCR, lists solely in-frame clones and lacks some. The repertoire holds about 150,000 clones, approximately 89% seen once, with around 1.7% in the top ten. The sample was peripheral blood, taken 28 days after the second AZD1222 dose. These receptors originate from an adult who received the AZD1222 COVID-19 vaccine. Both conserved end residues are part of each CDR3. The D gene is left open where the match is weak. Clone size is given for some rows only: seen once, a few or many times, or a class if the clone is expanded.

TGTGCCAGCAGCTGGGCTCCTAGCGGGTTCGGTGAGCAGTTCTTC,CASSWAPSGFGEQFF,TRBJ2-1,TRBV7-2,TRBD2,-
TGCGCCAGCAGCTTGGAAGGGATAGGTGGCGAGCAGTACTTC,CASSLEGIGGEQYF,TRBJ2-7,TRBV5-1,-,few
TGTGCCAGCTCACCCTCGCTCGGCCAGGAGTCCACTGAAGCTTTCTTT,CASSPSLGQESTEAFF,TRBJ1-1,TRBV18,-,-
TGTGCCACCAGGATCGCCGGGACTAGCGCCAACGAGCAGTACTTC,CATRIAGTSANEQYF,TRBJ2-7,TRBV19,TRBD2,-
TGTGCCAGCAGCCCGGGACAGGAAGGGCTCCGGGGCTACACCTTC,CASSPGQEGLRGYTF,TRBJ1-2,TRBV6-5,TRBD1,-
TGTGCCAGCAGCACGCCGGGGGGCTCTGGAAACACCATATATTTT,CASSTPGGSGNTIYF,TRBJ1-3,TRBV6-5,-,-
TGTGCCAGCAGTTACTCCGTCGCGGGAGGGCCTTACGAGCAGTACTTC,CASSYSVAGGPYEQYF,TRBJ2-7,TRBV6-5,TRBD2,-
TGTGCCAGCTCACCACCGTCAAGGGATGAGCAGTTCTTC,CASSPPSRDEQFF,TRBJ2-1,TRBV18,-,-
TGCGCCAGCAGTGAGGAGACTAGCGGGAGTCTTCGCGCAGATACGCAGTATTTT,CASSEETSGSLRADTQYF,TRBJ2-3,TRBV10-1,TRBD2,-
TGCGCCAGCGCAAGGGGGCAAAATGAAGCTTTCTTT,CASARGQNEAFF,TRBJ1-1,TRBV5-1,TRBD1,-
TGTGCCAGCAGTGGAATACAGGGCCCTTCCTACAATGAGCAGTTCTTC,CASSGIQGPSYNEQFF,TRBJ2-1,TRBV25-1,-,-
TGCGCCAGCAGCCAAGAGGAGCCGGGACAGGGTAATTCACCCCTCCACTTT,CASSQEEPGQGNSPLHF,TRBJ1-6,TRBV4-3,TRBD1,-
TGCAGCGTGAGGACTAGCGGGAGTTGGAGGACAGATACGCAGTATTTT,CSVRTSGSWRTDTQYF,TRBJ2-3,TRBV29-1,TRBD2,-
TGTGCCAGCAGCAACACCGGGACAGGGAACTATGGCTACACCTTC,CASSNTGTGNYGYTF,TRBJ1-2,TRBV5-4,TRBD1,-
TGTGCCAGCAGTTGGACAGACACGAACACTGAAGCTTTCTTT,CASSWTDTNTEAFF,TRBJ1-1,TRBV6-2/TRBV6-3,-,-
TGTGCCAGCAGCCGGGACAGGGTTGGCTACACCTTC,CASSRDRVGYTF,TRBJ1-2,TRBV25-1,TRBD1,many
TGTGCCAGTAGTGCGGGTGGGGGAAGTCAGCCCCAGCATTTT,CASSAGGGSQPQHF,TRBJ1-5,TRBV19,-,-
TGTGCCAGTAGTATAGGTTACAGGGGTGTTCCTGAGCAGTTCTTC,CASSIGYRGVPEQFF,TRBJ2-1,TRBV19,TRBD1,-
TGTGCCAGCAGCCTCGCTGACTCGGGGCTTAGCTACACCTTC,CASSLADSGLSYTF,TRBJ1-2,TRBV7-8,-,few
TGTGCCTGGAGTGTAGGATCTTTAGAGACCCAGTACTTC,CAWSVGSLETQYF,TRBJ2-5,TRBV30,-,once
TGTGCCAGCAGTCCTCCCGGGACATTGAATCAGCCCCAGCATTTT,CASSPPGTLNQPQHF,TRBJ1-5,TRBV27,-,-
TGTGCCAGCATCTGGTCAGCCGACTCTGGAAACACCATATATTTT,CASIWSADSGNTIYF,TRBJ1-3,TRBV6-5,-,-
TGTGCCAGCAGCTTAGCTAGGACTAGCGGGAGGTTGACAGATACGCAGTATTTT,CASSLARTSGRLTDTQYF,TRBJ2-3,TRBV11-3,TRBD2,-
TGTGCCAGCAGTTACGACGTCACCGGGGAGCTGTTTTTT,CASSYDVTGELFF,TRBJ2-2,TRBV6-5,-,once
TGTGCCAGCAGTCGACAGGCCCACTATGGCTACACCTTC,CASSRQAHYGYTF,TRBJ1-2,TRBV12-3/TRBV12-4,-,-
TGTGCTAGTGGTTTAGGGATCCCTGGAAACACCATATATTTT,CASGLGIPGNTIYF,TRBJ1-3,TRBV12-5,-,-
TGTGCCTGGAGCCCAAAGATGAACACTGAAGCTTTCTTT,CAWSPKMNTEAFF,TRBJ1-1,TRBV30,-,-
TGTGCCAGCAGCCCCCTCAGCGGCCCCACAGATACGCAGTATTTT,CASSPLSGPTDTQYF,TRBJ2-3,TRBV27,-,-
TGTGCCAGCAGTTTAGGAGCGGGAGTAGAGACCCAGTACTTC,CASSLGAGVETQYF,TRBJ2-5,TRBV6-2/TRBV6-3,TRBD2,-
TGTGCCAGCAGTTTAGGTGCGACCCCCTACAATGAGCAGTTCTTC,CASSLGATPYNEQFF,TRBJ2-1,TRBV28,-,-
TGTGCCAGCAGTTTTGAGTCGAGGGCAGATACGCAGTATTTT,CASSFESRADTQYF,TRBJ2-3,TRBV27,-,-
TGTGCCAGCAGCACCCGAGAGGGGGGCTACGAGCAGTACTTC,CASSTREGGYEQYF,TRBJ2-7,TRBV4-2,-,-
TGTGCCACCAGTGATTTGTTACGGGGGGGGACCCAGTACTTC,CATSDLLRGGTQYF,TRBJ2-5,TRBV24-1,TRBD2,-
TGTGCCAGCAGTTCCACAGGGTGGGTTAATCAGCCCCAGCATTTT,CASSSTGWVNQPQHF,TRBJ1-5,TRBV28,-,-
TGTGCCAGCAACTATCTCGGGGGGAAAGGGGAGCTGTTTTTT,CASNYLGGKGELFF,TRBJ2-2,TRBV13,TRBD2,-
TGTGCCAGCAGCACATGGGGTGGCTCGGGCTACACCTTC,CASSTWGGSGYTF,TRBJ1-2,TRBV7-2,-,few
TGTGCCAGCCGCAGGGGGGTCGACTATGGCTACACCTTC,CASRRGVDYGYTF,TRBJ1-2,TRBV25-1,TRBD1,-
TGTGCCAGCAGTGGTCGGGTAGGTGGGACAGGCACAGATACGCAGTATTTT,CASSGRVGGTGTDTQYF,TRBJ2-3,TRBV2,TRBD1,-
TGTGCCAGCAGCGTAGAGGGGGTGGGCTATGGCTACACCTTC,CASSVEGVGYGYTF,TRBJ1-2,TRBV9,-,-
TGCAGCGTTAGAACTGGGGTAATAGTAGGCACAGATACGCAGTATTTT,CSVRTGVIVGTDTQYF,TRBJ2-3,TRBV29-1,-,-
TGTGCCAGCAGCGTAGATGAACTAGCGGGACTCAATGAGCAGTTCTTC,CASSVDELAGLNEQFF,TRBJ2-1,TRBV9,TRBD2,-
TGCAGCGTTGAAAGGGGGGTCACCGGGGAGCTGTTTTTT,CSVERGVTGELFF,TRBJ2-2,TRBV29-1,-,once
TGTGCCAGCAGCTTAGTAGCGGGAGGGACCGGGGAGCTGTTTTTT,CASSLVAGGTGELFF,TRBJ2-2,TRBV7-2,TRBD2,-
TGTGCCAGCTCACCACCGGCGGGCTCGAACACTGAAGCTTTCTTT,CASSPPAGSNTEAFF,TRBJ1-1,TRBV18,-,-
TGTGCCTGGAGTGTAACCGGGGGGGGCTGGACTGAAGCTTTCTTT,CAWSVTGGGWTEAFF,TRBJ1-1,TRBV30,-,once